This TCR beta chain was sequenced for a study of regulatory T cells in long-lasting Graves disease. Turning to the study itself: Prior antithyroid drug treatment in newly diagnosed Graves' patients lasted under 3 months.

Arm-PCR of CDR3 regions and iRepertoire HTBI primers were used to build TCR beta libraries. Using its own MiXCR run on the multiplex PCR reads, TCRdb lists one record per CDR3 protein. The sample has approximately 300,000 distinct CDR3 sequences, more than 15% seen once. Trimming pared 5 bases from V and 2 bases from J, leaving 21 bases between. This CDR3 has 17 residues. The germline CDR1 and CDR2 sequences are SGHTA and FQGNSA. The time point here: newly diagnosed GD, antithyroid drugs for less than 3 months. From RNA extracted from PBMCs, the TCR library was made. Patients met American Thyroid Association criteria for Graves' disease. This clonotype was observed a handful of times. Antigen unknown. Study-level points and caveats: Reduced TCR diversity was observed in persistent Graves' patients versus newly diagnosed patients. Since the sample size was small, accuracy may have been reduced.

The sequence was obtained from a female donor with Graves disease. Material: peripheral blood mononuclear cells (PBMCs), obtained at new diagnosis, from a patient treated with antithyroid drugs. The chain is built from TRBV7-2 and TRBJ2-5; tentatively, D is TRBD1 (5 bases). The CDR3, as DNA: TGTGCCAGCAGCCCATATCCGGCCAGGGCCACACAAGAGACCCAGTACTTC. Amino acids: CASSPYPARATQETQYF.